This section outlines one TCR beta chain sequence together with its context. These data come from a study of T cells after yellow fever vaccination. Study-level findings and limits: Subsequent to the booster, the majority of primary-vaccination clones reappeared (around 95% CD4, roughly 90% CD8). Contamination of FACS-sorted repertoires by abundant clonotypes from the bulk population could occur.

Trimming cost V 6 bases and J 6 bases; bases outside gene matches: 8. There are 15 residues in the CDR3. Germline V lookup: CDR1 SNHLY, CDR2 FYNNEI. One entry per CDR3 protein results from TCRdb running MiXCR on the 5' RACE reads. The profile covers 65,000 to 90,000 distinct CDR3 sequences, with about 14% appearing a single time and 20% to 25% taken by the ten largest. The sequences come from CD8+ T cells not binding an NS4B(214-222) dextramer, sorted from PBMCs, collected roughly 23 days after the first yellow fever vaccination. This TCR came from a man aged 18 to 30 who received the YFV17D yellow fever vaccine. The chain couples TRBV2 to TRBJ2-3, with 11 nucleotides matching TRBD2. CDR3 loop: CASSGTSGLADTQYF. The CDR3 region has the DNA TGTGCCAGCAGCGGGACTAGCGGTTTAGCGGATACGCAGTATTTT.